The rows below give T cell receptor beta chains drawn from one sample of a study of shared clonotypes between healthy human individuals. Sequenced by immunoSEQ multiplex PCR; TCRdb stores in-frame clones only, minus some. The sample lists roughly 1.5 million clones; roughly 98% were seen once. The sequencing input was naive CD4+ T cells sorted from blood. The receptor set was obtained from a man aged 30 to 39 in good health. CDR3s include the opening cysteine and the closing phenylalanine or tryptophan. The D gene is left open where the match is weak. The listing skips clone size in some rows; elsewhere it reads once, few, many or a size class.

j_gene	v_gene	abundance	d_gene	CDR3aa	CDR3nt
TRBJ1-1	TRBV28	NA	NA	CASSSLPGHWNTEAFF	TGTGCCAGCAGCTCTTTACCGGGACATTGGAACACTGAAGCTTTCTTT
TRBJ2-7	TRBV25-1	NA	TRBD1	CASSVRDRGKFQYF	TGTGCCAGCAGTGTCCGGGACAGGGGTAAGTTTCAGTACTTC
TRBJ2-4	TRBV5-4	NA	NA	CASSLVGAKNIQYF	TGTGCCAGCAGCTTGGTGGGAGCCAAAAACATTCAGTACTTC
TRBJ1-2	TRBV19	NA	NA	CASSILNYGYTF	TGTGCCAGTAGTATCCTCAACTATGGCTACACCTTC
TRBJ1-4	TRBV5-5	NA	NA	CASSLGFVTDKNEKLFF	TGTGCCAGCAGCTTGGGTTTCGTGACAGATAAAAATGAAAAACTGTTTTTT
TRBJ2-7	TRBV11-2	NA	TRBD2	CASSLDRGRAQTYEQYF	TGTGCCAGCAGCTTAGATCGGGGGAGGGCCCAAACCTACGAGCAGTACTTC
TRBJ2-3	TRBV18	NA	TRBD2	CASSPTSVPTDTQYF	TGTGCCAGCTCACCGACTAGCGTACCCACAGATACGCAGTATTTT
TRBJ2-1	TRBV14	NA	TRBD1	CASSHTGQDTYNEQFF	TGTGCCAGCAGCCATACAGGACAGGACACCTACAATGAGCAGTTCTTC
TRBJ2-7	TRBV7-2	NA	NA	CASSLRNSQYYEQYF	TGTGCCAGCAGCTTGCGAAACTCCCAGTACTACGAGCAGTACTTC
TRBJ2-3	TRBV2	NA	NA	CASSPPGAVAQYF	TGTGCCAGCAGCCCTCCGGGAGCCGTAGCGCAGTATTTT
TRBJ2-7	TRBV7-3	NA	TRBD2	CASRLAREAGEQYF	TGTGCCAGCAGGTTAGCGCGGGAGGCAGGGGAGCAGTACTTC
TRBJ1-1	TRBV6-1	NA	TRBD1	CASSDYRGRGVTEAFF	TGTGCCAGCAGTGATTACAGGGGTCGGGGGGTCACTGAAGCTTTCTTT
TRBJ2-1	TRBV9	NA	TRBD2	CASSLTSGISYNEQFF	TGTGCCAGCAGCCTCACTAGCGGGATATCCTACAATGAGCAGTTCTTC
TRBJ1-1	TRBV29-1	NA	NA	CSVDRRNTEAFF	TGCAGCGTCGATCGTAGGAACACTGAAGCTTTCTTT
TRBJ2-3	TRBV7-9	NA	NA	CASSPQAGTLGKDTQYF	TGTGCCAGCAGCCCCCAGGCGGGTACCCTTGGAAAAGATACGCAGTATTTT
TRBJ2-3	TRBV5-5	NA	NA	CASSLGTSTDTQYF	TGTGCCAGCAGCTTGGGGACTAGCACAGATACGCAGTATTTT
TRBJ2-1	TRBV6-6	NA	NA	CASSYGPNNEQFF	TGTGCCAGCAGTTACGGGCCGAACAATGAGCAGTTCTTC
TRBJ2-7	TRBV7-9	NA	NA	CASSDSSEQYF	TGTGCCAGCAGCGACTCTAGCGAGCAGTACTTC
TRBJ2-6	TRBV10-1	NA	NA	CASRRSGANVLTF	TGCGCCAGCAGACGCTCTGGGGCCAACGTCCTGACTTTC
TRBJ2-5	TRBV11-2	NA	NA	CASTGQLQETQYF	TGTGCCAGCACTGGACAGCTCCAAGAGACCCAGTACTTC
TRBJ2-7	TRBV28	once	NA	CASSFLQGGTAYEQYF	TGTGCCAGCAGCTTCCTACAGGGCGGGACCGCCTACGAGCAGTACTTC
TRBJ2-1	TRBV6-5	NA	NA	CASSRDHYNEQFF	TGTGCCAGCAGTAGGGATCATTACAATGAGCAGTTCTTC
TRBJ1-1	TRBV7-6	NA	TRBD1	CASSTLAGGNTEAFF	TGTGCCAGCAGCACCTTAGCAGGGGGGAACACTGAAGCTTTCTTT
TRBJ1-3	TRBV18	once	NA	CASSQTQGSGNTIYF	TGTGCCAGCTCACAAACCCAGGGTTCTGGAAACACCATATATTTT
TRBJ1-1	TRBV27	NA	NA	CASGTMNTEAFF	TGTGCCAGCGGAACGATGAACACTGAAGCTTTCTTT
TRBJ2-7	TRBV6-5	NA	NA	CASSRKRDTIYEQYF	TGTGCCAGCAGTCGAAAACGGGACACTATCTACGAGCAGTACTTC
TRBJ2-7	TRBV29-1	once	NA	CSVLNSGRSDEQYF	TGCAGCGTTTTAAATTCAGGGCGGTCCGACGAGCAGTACTTC
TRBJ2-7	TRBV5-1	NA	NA	CASNPGPAPIAYEQYF	TGCGCCAGCAACCCCGGGCCAGCACCCATAGCCTACGAGCAGTACTTC
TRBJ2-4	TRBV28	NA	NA	CATTSALGAKNIQYF	TGTGCCACCACCTCGGCGTTGGGGGCCAAAAACATTCAGTACTTC
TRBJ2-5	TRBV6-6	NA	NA	CASSYGQRLRETQYF	TGTGCCAGCAGTTACGGGCAGCGCCTCCGGGAGACCCAGTACTTC
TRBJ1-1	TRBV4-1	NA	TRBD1	CASSRDRAAFF	TGCGCCAGCAGCCGAGACAGGGCGGCTTTCTTT
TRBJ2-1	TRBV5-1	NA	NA	CASSLAWSNEQFF	TGCGCCAGCAGCTTGGCCTGGTCGAATGAGCAGTTCTTC
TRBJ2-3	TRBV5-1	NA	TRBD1	CASSLFGNRGFTDTQYF	TGCGCCAGCAGCTTGTTCGGCAACAGGGGTTTCACAGATACGCAGTATTTT
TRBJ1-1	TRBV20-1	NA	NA	CSGKGDTEAFF	TGCAGTGGTAAGGGCGACACTGAAGCTTTCTTT
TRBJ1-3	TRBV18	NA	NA	CASSPGETGNTIYF	TGTGCCAGCTCACCAGGAGAGACTGGAAACACCATATATTTT
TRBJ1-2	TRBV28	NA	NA	CASSPVGAGYTF	TGTGCCAGCAGTCCGGTAGGGGCCGGCTACACCTTC
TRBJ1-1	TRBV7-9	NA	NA	CASSLSFQARAFF	TGTGCCAGCAGCTTATCTTTTCAGGCCCGAGCTTTCTTT
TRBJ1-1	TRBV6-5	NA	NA	CASILQGRWTEAFF	TGTGCCAGCATCCTGCAGGGGCGGTGGACTGAAGCTTTCTTT
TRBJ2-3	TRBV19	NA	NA	CASSIDPAGALNTQYF	TGTGCCAGTAGTATAGATCCGGCAGGGGCCCTAAATACGCAGTATTTT
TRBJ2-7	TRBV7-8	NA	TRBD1	CASSPGQGANEQYF	TGTGCCAGCAGCCCGGGACAGGGGGCGAACGAGCAGTACTTC
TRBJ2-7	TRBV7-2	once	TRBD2	CASSAGRGLVYEQYF	TGTGCCAGCAGCGCAGGCAGGGGACTAGTGTACGAGCAGTACTTC
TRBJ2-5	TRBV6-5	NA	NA	CASSYSYGTQGETQYF	TGTGCCAGCAGTTACTCATACGGAACCCAGGGGGAGACCCAGTACTTC
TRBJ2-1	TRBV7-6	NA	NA	CASSLAQGDYNEQFF	TGTGCCAGCAGCTTAGCTCAGGGCGATTACAATGAGCAGTTCTTC
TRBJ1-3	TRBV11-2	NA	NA	CASSTQGRSSGNTIYF	TGTGCCAGCAGTACCCAGGGCAGAAGCTCTGGAAACACCATATATTTT
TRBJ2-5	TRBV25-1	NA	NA	CASGPGRMGTQYF	TGTGCCAGCGGACCCGGACGGATGGGGACCCAGTACTTC
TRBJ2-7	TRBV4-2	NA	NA	CASSPRARSGTYEQYF	TGTGCCAGCAGCCCCCGGGCGAGGAGTGGGACCTACGAGCAGTACTTC
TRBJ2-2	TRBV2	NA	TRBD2	CASTARGVPGELFF	TGTGCCAGCACTGCCCGGGGGGTGCCCGGGGAGCTGTTTTTT
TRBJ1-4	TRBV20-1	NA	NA	CSARFSANLFF	TGCAGTGCTAGGTTTAGCGCAAACCTGTTTTTT
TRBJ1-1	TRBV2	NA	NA	CASSAAPGTEAFF	TGTGCCAGCAGTGCCGCCCCGGGGACTGAAGCTTTCTTT
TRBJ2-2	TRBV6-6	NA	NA	CASSKDRYTGELFF	TGTGCCAGCAGCAAGGACCGATACACCGGGGAGCTGTTTTTT
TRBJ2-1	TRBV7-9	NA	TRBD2	CASSFTSGRVHEQFF	TGTGCCAGCAGTTTTACCAGCGGGAGGGTACATGAGCAGTTCTTC
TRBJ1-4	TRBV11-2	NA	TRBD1	CASSRTGATNEKLFF	TGTGCCAGCAGCCGGACAGGAGCAACTAATGAAAAACTGTTTTTT
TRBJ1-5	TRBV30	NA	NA	CAWSVSRYSPQHF	TGTGCCTGGAGTGTGTCGCGTTATTCGCCCCAGCATTTT